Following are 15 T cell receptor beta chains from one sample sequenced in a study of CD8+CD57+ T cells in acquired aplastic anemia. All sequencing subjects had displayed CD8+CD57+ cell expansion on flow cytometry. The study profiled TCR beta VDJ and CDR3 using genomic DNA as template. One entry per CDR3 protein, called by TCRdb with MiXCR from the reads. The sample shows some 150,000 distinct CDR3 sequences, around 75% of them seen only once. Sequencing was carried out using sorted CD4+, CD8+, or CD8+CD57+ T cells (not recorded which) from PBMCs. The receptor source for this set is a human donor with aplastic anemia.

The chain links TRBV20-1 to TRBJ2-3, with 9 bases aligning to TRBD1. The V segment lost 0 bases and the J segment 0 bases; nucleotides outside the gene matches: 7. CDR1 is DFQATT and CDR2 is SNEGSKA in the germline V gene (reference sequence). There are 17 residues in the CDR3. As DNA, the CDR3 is TGCAGTGCTAGAGATCCATCCGGGACAGGGAGCACAGATACGCAGTATTTT. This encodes CSARDPSGTGSTDTQYF.

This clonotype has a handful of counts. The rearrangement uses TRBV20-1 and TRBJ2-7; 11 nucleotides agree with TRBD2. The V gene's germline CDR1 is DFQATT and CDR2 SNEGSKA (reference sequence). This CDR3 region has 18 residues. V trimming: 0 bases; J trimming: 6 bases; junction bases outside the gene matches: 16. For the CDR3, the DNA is TGCAGTGCTAGAGAACCGCCGCTTACTAGCGGGAGTCGAAGCGAGCAGTACTTC. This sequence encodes CSAREPPLTSGSRSEQYF.

CDR3 in amino acids: CASTPKPPTQGASGANVLTF. Here the CDR3 DNA reads TGTGCCAGCACTCCTAAACCCCCCACTCAGGGGGCATCTGGGGCCAACGTCCTGACTTTC. V gene TRBV7-2 combines with J gene TRBJ2-6; TRBD1 matches at 8 bases. The CDR3 extends over 20 amino acids. Germline CDR1 and CDR2: SGHTA and FQGNSA. V shed 7 bases and J 1 base; nucleotides not matched to a gene: 18.

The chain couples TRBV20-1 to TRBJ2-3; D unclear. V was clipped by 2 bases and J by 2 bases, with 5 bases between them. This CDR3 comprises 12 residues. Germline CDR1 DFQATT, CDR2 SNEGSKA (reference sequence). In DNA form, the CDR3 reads TGCAGTGCTAGAATTACCACAGATACGCAGTATTTT. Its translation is CSARITTDTQYF.

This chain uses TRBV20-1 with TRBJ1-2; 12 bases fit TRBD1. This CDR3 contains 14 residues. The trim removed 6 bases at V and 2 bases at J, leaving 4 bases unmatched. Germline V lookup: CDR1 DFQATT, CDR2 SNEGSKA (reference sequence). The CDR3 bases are TGCAGTGCCAAGGGACAGGGGGCCAACTATGGCTACACCTTC. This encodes CSAKGQGANYGYTF.

The CDR3 nucleotides are TGTGCCAGTAGGCAACCGGGACTAGCGGGGTCGTACGAGCAGTACTTC. Translation gives CASRQPGLAGSYEQYF. This chain uses TRBV19 with TRBJ2-5, with TRBD2 identical over 13 bases. The J call may be mistaken, given a closer DNA end match to TRBJ2-7. The germline gives CDR1 LNHDA, CDR2 SQIVND (reference sequence). The CDR3 length is 16 residues.

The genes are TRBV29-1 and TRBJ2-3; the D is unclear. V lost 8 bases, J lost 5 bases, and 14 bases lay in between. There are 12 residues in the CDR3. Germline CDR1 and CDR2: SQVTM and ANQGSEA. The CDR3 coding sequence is TGCAGCATAGGCCACAGAGAAGATACGCAGTATTTT. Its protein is CSIGHREDTQYF.

CDR3 loop: CAISGATTNTGELFF. The CDR3 DNA reads TGTGCCATCAGCGGCGCCACAACGAACACCGGGGAGCTGTTTTTT. V and J are TRBV10-3 and TRBJ2-2; D not resolved. The germline V and J ends were trimmed by 6 bases and 0 bases, with 11 bases remaining between them. Germline V CDR1 and CDR2: ENHRY, SYGVKD. This CDR3 comprises 15 residues.

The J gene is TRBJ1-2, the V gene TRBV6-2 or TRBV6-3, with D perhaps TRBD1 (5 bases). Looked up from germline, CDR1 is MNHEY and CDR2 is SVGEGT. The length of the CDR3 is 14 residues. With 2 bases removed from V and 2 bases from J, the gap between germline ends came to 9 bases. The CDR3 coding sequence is TGTGCCAGCAGTTACCTGGGGCAGAACTATGGCTACACCTTC. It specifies CASSYLGQNYGYTF.

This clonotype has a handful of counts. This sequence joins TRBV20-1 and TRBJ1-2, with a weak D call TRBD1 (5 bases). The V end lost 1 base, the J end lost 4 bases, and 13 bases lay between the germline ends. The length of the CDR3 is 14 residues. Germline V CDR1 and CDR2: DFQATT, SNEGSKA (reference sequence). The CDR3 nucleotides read TGCAGTGCTAGAGCCTTGGCGGGGGGCTATGGCTACACCTTC. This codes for CSARALAGGYGYTF.

The CDR3 spells CASSLGQGSHEQYF. The CDR3 nucleotides read TGCGCCAGCAGCTTGGGACAGGGAAGTCACGAGCAGTACTTC. The chain is built from TRBV5-1 and TRBJ2-7, with 7 positions matching TRBD1. Germline V gives CDR1 SGHRS, CDR2 YFSETQ. J gave up 5 bases and V 0 bases, and 5 bases lay outside the gene matches. The CDR3 runs to 14 residues. Looking up the rest from reference TRBV5-1 and TRBJ2-7 gives the full variable domain: KAGVTQTPRYLIKTRGQQVTLSCSPISGHRSVSWYQQTPGQGLQFLFEYFSETQRNKGNFPGRFSGRQFSNSRSEMNVSTLELGDSALYLCASSLGQGSHEQYFGPGTRLTVT.

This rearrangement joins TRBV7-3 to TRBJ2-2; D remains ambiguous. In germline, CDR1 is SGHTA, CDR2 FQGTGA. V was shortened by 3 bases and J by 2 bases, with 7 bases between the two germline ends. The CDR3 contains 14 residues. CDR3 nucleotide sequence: TGTGCCAGCAGCTTCGACCCTAACACCGGGGAGCTGTTTTTT. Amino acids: CASSFDPNTGELFF. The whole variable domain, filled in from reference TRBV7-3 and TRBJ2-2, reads GAGVSQTPSNKVTEKGKYVELRCDPISGHTALYWYRQSLGQGPEFLIYFQGTGAADDSGLPNDRFFAVRPEGSVSTLKIQRTERGDSAVYLCASSFDPNTGELFFGEGSRLTVL.

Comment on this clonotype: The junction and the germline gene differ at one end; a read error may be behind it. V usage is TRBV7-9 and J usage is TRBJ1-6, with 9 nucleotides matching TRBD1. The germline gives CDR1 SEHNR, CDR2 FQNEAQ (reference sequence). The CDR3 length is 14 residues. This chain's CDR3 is CASSWTGADSPLHF. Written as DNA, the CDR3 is TGTGCCAGCAGTTGGACAGGGGCTGATTCACCCCTCCACTTC.

As DNA, the CDR3 is TGTGCCAGCAGTGAGGTAGAGGTTGGAAGCTACACCTTC. It specifies CASSEVEVGSYTF. This rearrangement joins TRBV2 to TRBJ1-2; D remains ambiguous. Trimming took 3 bases from V and 9 from J, leaving 14 bases between them. Germline-derived CDR1 and CDR2 are SNHLY and FYNNEI. The CDR3 consists of 13 residues. Complete variable domain (other parts from reference TRBV2 and TRBJ1-2): EPEVTQTPSHQVTQMGQEVILRCVPISNHLYFYWYRQILGQKVEFLVSFYNNEISEKSEIFDDQFSVERPDGSNFTLKIRSTKLEDSAMYFCASSEVEVGSYTFGSGTRLTVV.

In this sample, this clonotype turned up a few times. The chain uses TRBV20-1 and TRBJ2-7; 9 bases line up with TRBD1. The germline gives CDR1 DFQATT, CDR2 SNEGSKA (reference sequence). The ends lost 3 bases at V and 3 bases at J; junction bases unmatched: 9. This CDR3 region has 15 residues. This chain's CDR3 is CSARGDREGFYEQYF. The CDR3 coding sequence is TGCAGTGCTAGGGGGGACAGGGAGGGATTCTACGAGCAGTACTTC.